The entry that follows covers one T cell receptor beta chain sequence. These data are taken from a study of blood T cell repertoires in COVID-19. On the study more broadly: COVID-19 samples from acute and convalescent phases originated in the United States, Italy and Spain. The analysed material was cDNA or gDNA that came from T cells, B-cell-depleted T cells, or PBMCs.

Trimming pared 3 bases from V and 2 bases from J, leaving 11 bases between. Germline-derived CDR1 and CDR2 are SGHVS and FQNEAQ. This CDR3 has 14 residues. Per the original methods: Using reference gene primer amplification, nucleated cell counts were estimated. The repertoire was sequenced with immunoSEQ multiplex PCR; TCRdb's copy has only in-frame clones and lacks some. D and trimming were read from the DNA, whereas the V and J calls and clone size are those reported in that table. The profile shows about 120,000 clones, around 85% of them singletons. The chain couples TRBV7-8 to TRBJ2-7, with unresolved D. Material for sequencing was peripheral blood. This clonotype was sampled from a human donor in a cohort sampled during active COVID-19. DNA of the CDR3: TGTGCCAGCAGCTTGCGGCGCCTACCCTACGAGCAGTACTTC. This sequence encodes CASSLRRLPYEQYF.